This entry concerns a single T cell receptor beta chain. Germline CDR1 MDHEN, CDR2 SYDVKM. CDR3 length: 19 amino acids. Between the trimmed V and J ends, which lost 6 bases and 0 bases, there was a span of 27 bases. An input of roughly 0.45 to 1 ug of RNA was subjected to reverse transcription using random hexamers. MiXCR, run by TCRdb on the immunoSEQ multiplex PCR reads, gives a single entry per CDR3 protein. The sample lists approximately 280,000 distinct CDR3 sequences, about 85% seen once, with over 0.1% in the top ten. This sample stems from a study of CD8 T cells in Susac syndrome. Material for sequencing was CD8+ T cells from PBMCs. The chain combines TRBV28 with TRBJ2-7; tentative D call: TRBD1 (6 bases). The source is a human donor with multiple sclerosis. CDR3 region: CASSTWGRSTLSPSYEQYF. The CDR3, as DNA: TGTGCCAGCAGCACTTGGGGGCGGAGTACCCTTTCACCCTCCTACGAGCAGTACTTC.